The clone carrying this T cell receptor beta chain came up a few times. Its antigen is still unknown. A junction boundary mismatches the germline segment, possibly from a read error. This sample is drawn from a study of identical twins. General study findings and limits: There was an excess of low generation probability in the out-of-frame alpha sequences that twins shared.

Addition of a universal primer site occurred through template switching, and cDNA carried unique molecular identifiers. In TCRdb, the 5' RACE reads were re-called with MiXCR into one record per CDR3 protein. The data show a few hundred thousand distinct CDR3 sequences, 6.5% to 9.5% seen once. This sample also appeared in a second study, on yellow fever vaccine responses in identical twins. That paper states: Twins reportedly had a vaccine T cell response that seemed partly convergent, partly personalized.

Specimen: CD8+ T cells sorted from blood. This sequence originates from a woman aged 18-35 years in good health.

The CDR3 nucleotides read TGTGCTGCAGGGGGCGCAGATGAGTTC. Protein: CAAGGADEF. The V and J genes are TRBV30 and TRBJ2-7; 8 nucleotides align to TRBD1. This CDR3 comprises 9 residues. Germline V gene lookup returns CDR1 GTSNPN and CDR2 SVGIG (reference sequence).